This T cell receptor beta chain derives from a study of blood T cells in healthy people across ages. Together with a sample-barcoded 5' primer, a J-beta primer mix was included in a second PCR lasting roughly 6 to 12 cycles. Each cDNA molecule received a tag from a template-switch adaptor that had 12 random nucleotides. From the 5' RACE reads, TCRdb called clonotypes with MiXCR, one entry per CDR3 protein. The repertoire holds hundreds of thousands of distinct CDR3 sequences, with around 31% as singletons. Remarks on this clonotype: Antigen specificity is unknown.

The CDR3 totals 18 residues. Per the germline V gene, CDR1 is MNHNS and CDR2 is SASEGT. Trimming removed 5 bases from V and 0 bases from J, with 21 bases in between. Study results and limitations: Versus aged donors, long-lived donors had higher diversity and more naive CD4+ cells.

V usage is TRBV6-1 and J usage is TRBJ2-3; weak D call: TRBD2 (5 bases). The source material was blood. The sequence came from a woman of 80 years or more in good health. The chain's CDR3 is CASSQGLTTGSSTDTQYF. DNA for the CDR3: TGTGCCAGCAGTCAAGGCCTGACGACGGGGTCCAGCACAGATACGCAGTATTTT.